The present TCR beta chain was sequenced within a study of cytomegalovirus exposure and HLA in healthy donors. Study-level results: High specificity and sensitivity for cytomegalovirus status were reported for the classifier.

Trimming took 1 base from V and 4 from J; bases not matched to a gene: 6. The CDR3 is made up of 16 amino acids. CDR1 and CDR2 from the germline V gene are SGHVS and FQNEAQ. PCR involved 60 Vbeta and 13 Jbeta primers. TCRdb's copy holds only in-frame clones and misses some; the assay was immunoSEQ multiplex PCR. The sample contains about 110,000 clones, over 75% of which appear only once. Remarks on this clone: Its specificity is unknown.

It was healthy bone marrow donors who served as donors. The sample taken for sequencing was PBMCs. The rearrangement joins TRBV7-8 to TRBJ2-2; 7 nucleotides agree with TRBD2. The source is a male donor in good health and CMV-seronegative. CDR3 nucleotides: TGTGCCAGCAGCTTAGGGGTGCGGGAGACCACCGGGGAGCTGTTTTTT. It encodes CASSLGVRETTGELFF.